This T cell receptor beta chain stems from a study of blood T cell repertoires in COVID-19. Germline CDR1 and CDR2: SGHTA and FQGTGA. This CDR3 contains 15 residues. Trimming cost V 1 base and J 1 base, with 9 bases left between them. The assay was immunoSEQ multiplex PCR, and TCRdb's table has in-frame clones only and misses some. The table shows tens of thousands of clones, with approximately 85% occurring only once. This chain joins TRBV7-3 and TRBJ2-3; tentative D call: TRBD2 (5 bases). Sequencing was carried out using peripheral blood. This TCR came from a human donor in a cohort sampled during active COVID-19. The CDR3 sequence: CASSLNPGGTDTQYF. DNA of the CDR3: TGTGCCAGCAGCTTAAACCCCGGGGGCACAGATACGCAGTATTTT. Together with reference TRBV7-3 and TRBJ2-3, the CDR3 gives the full variable domain: GAGVSQTPSNKVTEKGKYVELRCDPISGHTALYWYRQSLGQGPEFLIYFQGTGAADDSGLPNDRFFAVRPEGSVSTLKIQRTERGDSAVYLCASSLNPGGTDTQYFGPGTRLTVL.